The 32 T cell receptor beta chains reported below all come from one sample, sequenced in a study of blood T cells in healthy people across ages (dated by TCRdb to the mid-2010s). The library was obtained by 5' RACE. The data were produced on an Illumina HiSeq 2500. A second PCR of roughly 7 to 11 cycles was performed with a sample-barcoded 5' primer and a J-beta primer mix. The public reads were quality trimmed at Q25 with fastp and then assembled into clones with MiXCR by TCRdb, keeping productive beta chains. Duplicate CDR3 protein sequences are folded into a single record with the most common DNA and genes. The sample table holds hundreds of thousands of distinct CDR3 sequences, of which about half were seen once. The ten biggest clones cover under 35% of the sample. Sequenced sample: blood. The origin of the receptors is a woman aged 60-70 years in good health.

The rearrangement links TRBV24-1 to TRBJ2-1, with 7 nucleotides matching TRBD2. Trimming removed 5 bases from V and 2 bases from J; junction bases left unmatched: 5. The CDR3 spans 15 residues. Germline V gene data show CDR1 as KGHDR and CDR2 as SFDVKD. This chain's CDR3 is CATSAQAGTYNEQFF. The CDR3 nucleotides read TGTGCCACCAGTGCCCAAGCGGGGACCTACAATGAGCAGTTCTTC.

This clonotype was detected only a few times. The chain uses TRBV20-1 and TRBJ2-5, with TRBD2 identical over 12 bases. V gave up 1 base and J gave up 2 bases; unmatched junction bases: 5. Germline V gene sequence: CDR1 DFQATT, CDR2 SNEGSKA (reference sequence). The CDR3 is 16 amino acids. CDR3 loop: CSARGATSGSQETQYF. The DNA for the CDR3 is TGCAGTGCTAGAGGCGCGACTAGCGGGAGTCAAGAGACCCAGTACTTC.

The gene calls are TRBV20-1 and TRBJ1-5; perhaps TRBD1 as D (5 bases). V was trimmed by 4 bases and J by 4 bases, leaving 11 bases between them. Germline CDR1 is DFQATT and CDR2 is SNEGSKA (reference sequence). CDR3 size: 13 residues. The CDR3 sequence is CSAIRQYNQPQHF. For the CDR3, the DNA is TGCAGTGCTATTCGACAGTATAATCAGCCCCAGCATTTT.

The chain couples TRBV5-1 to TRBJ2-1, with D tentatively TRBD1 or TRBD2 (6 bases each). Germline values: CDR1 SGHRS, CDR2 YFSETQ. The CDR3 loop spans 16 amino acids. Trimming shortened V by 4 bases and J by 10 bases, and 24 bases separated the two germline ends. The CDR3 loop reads CASSPRGASESPEQFF. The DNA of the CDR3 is TGCGCCAGCAGCCCAAGGGGGGCTAGCGAATCCCCCGAGCAGTTCTTC. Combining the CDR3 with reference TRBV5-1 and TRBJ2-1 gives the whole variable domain KAGVTQTPRYLIKTRGQQVTLSCSPISGHRSVSWYQQTPGQGLQFLFEYFSETQRNKGNFPGRFSGRQFSNSRSEMNVSTLELGDSALYLCASSPRGASESPEQFFGPGTRLTVL.

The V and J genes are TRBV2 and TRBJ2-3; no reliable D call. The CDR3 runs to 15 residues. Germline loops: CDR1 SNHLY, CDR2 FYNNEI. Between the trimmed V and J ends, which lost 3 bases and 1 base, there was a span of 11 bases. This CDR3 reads CASSDPRLGTDTQYF. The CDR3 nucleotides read TGTGCCAGCAGTGACCCCCGGCTAGGCACAGATACGCAGTATTTT.

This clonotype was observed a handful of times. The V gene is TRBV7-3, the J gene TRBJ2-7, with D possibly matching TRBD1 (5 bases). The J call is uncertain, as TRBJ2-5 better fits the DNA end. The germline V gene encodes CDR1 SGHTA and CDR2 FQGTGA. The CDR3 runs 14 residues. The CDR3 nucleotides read TGTGCCAGCAGCTTATATGGCCAGGGTGGGACCCAGTACTTC. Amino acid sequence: CASSLYGQGGTQYF.

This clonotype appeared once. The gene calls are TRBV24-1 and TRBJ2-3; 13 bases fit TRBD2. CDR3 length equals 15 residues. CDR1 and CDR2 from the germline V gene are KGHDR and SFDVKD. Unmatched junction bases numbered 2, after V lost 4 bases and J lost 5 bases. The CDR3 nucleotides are TGTGCCACCAGTGACCGGACTAGCGGGAGAGATACGCAGTATTTT. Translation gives CATSDRTSGRDTQYF.

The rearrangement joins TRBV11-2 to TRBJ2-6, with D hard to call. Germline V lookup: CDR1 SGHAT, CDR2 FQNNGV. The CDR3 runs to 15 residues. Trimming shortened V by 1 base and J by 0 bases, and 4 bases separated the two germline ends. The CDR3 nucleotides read TGTGCCAGCAGCTTAGTCAGCTCTGGGGCCAACGTCCTGACTTTC. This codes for CASSLVSSGANVLTF.

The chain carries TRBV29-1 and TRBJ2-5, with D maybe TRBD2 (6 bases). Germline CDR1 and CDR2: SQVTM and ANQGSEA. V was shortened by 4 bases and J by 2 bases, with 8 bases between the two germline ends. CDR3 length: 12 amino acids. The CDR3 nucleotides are TGCAGCGTTGGCCGGGGGCAAGAGACCCAGTACTTC. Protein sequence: CSVGRGQETQYF.

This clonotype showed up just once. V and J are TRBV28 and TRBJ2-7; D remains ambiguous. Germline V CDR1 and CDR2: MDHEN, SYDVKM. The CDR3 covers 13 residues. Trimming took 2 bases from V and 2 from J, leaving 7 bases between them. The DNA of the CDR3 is TGTGCCAGCAGTTTAAGTCAAACCTACGAGCAGTACTTC. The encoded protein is CASSLSQTYEQYF.

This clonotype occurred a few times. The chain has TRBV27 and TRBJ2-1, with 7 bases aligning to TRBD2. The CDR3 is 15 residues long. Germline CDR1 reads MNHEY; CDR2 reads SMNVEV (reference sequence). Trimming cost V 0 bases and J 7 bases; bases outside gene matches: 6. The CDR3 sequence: CASSLSPGGENEQFF. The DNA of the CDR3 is TGTGCCAGCAGTTTATCCCCGGGGGGAGAAAATGAGCAGTTCTTC.

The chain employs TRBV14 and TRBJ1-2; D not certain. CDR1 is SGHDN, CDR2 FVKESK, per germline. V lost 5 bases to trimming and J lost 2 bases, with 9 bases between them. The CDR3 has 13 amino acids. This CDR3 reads CASSKGGNYGYTF. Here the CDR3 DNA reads TGTGCCAGCAGCAAAGGAGGGAACTATGGCTACACCTTC.

The chain's CDR3 is CSVALGQGGEAFF. The CDR3 DNA follows: TGCAGCGTTGCACTAGGACAGGGGGGTGAAGCTTTCTTT. The V and J genes are TRBV29-1 and TRBJ1-1; 10 bases agree with TRBD1. The CDR3 extends over 13 amino acids. J gave up 7 bases and V 4 bases, and 6 bases lay outside the gene matches. Germline values: CDR1 SQVTM, CDR2 ANQGSEA.

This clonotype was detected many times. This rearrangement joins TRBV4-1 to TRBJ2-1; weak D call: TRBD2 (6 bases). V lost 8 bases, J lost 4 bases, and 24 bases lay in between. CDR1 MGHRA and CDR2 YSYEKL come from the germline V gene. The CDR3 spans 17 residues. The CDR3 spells CASDRGRSAGGYNEQFF. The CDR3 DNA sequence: TGCGCCAGCGACCGAGGGAGGTCAGCTGGTGGGTACAATGAGCAGTTCTTC.

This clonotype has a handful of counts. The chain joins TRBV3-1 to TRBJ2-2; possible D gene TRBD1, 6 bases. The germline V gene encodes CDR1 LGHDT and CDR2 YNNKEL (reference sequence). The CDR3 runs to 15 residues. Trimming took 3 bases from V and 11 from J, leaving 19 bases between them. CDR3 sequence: CASSHGGLRFQELFF. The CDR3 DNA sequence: TGTGCCAGCAGCCATGGGGGCCTCCGGTTTCAAGAGCTGTTTTTT.

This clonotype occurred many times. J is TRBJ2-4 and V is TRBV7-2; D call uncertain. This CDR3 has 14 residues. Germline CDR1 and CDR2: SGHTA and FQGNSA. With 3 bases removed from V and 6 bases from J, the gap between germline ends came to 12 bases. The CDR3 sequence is CASSLGFLTNIQYF. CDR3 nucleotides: TGTGCCAGCAGCTTGGGATTCCTCACAAACATTCAGTACTTC.

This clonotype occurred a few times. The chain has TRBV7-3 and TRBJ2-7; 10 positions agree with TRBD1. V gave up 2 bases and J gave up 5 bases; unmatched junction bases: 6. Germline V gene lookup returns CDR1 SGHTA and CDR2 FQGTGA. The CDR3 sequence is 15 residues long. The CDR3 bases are TGTGCCAGCAGCTTAGAAAGGGACAGGGGTAACGAGCAGTACTTC. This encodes CASSLERDRGNEQYF.

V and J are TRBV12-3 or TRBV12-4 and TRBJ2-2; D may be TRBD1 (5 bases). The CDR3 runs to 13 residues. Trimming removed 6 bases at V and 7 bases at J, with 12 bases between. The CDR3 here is CASRQEIFGELFF. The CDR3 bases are TGTGCCAGCAGACAGGAAATATTCGGGGAGCTGTTTTTT.

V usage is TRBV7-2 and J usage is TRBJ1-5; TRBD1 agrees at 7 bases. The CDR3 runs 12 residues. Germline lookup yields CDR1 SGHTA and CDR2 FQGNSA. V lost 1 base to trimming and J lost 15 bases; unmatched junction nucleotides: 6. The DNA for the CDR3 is TGTGCCAGCAGCTTAGTCGCAGGGGGATTGCATTTT. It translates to CASSLVAGGLHF.

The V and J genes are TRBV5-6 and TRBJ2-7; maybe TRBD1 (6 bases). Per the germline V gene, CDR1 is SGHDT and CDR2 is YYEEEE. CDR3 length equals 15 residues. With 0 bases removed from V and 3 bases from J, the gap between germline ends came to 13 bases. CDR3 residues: CASSLVGAQDYEQYF. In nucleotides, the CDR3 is TGTGCCAGCAGCTTGGTGGGGGCCCAGGACTACGAGCAGTACTTC.

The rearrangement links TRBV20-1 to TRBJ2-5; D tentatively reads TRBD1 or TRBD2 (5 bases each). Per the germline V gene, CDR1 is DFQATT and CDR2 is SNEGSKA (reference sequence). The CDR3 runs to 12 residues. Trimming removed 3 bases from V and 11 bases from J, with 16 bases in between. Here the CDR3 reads CSASGTINEQYF. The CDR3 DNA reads TGCAGTGCTAGTGGGACCATCAATGAGCAGTACTTC.

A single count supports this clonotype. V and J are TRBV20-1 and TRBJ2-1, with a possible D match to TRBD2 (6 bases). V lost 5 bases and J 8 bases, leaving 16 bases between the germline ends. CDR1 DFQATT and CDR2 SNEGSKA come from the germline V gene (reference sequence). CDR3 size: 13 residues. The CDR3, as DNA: TGCAGTGCTGGACTTAAGCGGGTCGATGAGCAGTTCTTC. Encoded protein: CSAGLKRVDEQFF.

DNA for the CDR3: TGTGCCAGCAGCTTGGGTTCCGCTCAGACCCCAAGGGGTGCTTTCTTT. It translates to CASSLGSAQTPRGAFF. This rearrangement joins TRBV5-6 to TRBJ1-1, with D possibly TRBD1 on 5 matching bases. CDR1 and CDR2 (germline): SGHDT, YYEEEE. The CDR3 totals 16 residues. V was trimmed by 0 bases and J by 11 bases, leaving 23 bases between them.

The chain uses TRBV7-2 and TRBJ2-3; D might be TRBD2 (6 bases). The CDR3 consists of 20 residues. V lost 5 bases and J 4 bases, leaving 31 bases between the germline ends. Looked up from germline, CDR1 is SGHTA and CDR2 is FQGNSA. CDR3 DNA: TGTGCCAGCAGCCCCCGGGCTAGCGCAGCAAACTGGGCTCCCTCAGATACGCAGTATTTT. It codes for CASSPRASAANWAPSDTQYF.

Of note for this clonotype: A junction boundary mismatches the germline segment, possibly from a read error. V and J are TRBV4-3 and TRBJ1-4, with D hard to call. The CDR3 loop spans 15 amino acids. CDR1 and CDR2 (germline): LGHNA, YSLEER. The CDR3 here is CASSQDYRNNGKLFF. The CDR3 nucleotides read TGCGCCAGCAGCCAAGATTACCGGAATAATGGAAAACTGTTTTTT.

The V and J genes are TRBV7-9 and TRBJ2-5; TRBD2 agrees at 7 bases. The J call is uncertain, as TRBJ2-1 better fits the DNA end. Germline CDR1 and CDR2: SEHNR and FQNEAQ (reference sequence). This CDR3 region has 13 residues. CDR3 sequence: CASSWTSLETQFF. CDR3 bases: TGTGCCAGCAGCTGGACTAGTCTAGAGACCCAGTTCTTC.

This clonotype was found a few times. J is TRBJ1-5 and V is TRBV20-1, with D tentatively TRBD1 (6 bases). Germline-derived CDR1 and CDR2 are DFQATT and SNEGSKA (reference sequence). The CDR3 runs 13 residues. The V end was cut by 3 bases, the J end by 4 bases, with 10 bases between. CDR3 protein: CSASLGANQPQHF. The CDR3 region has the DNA TGCAGTGCTAGTCTGGGGGCAAATCAGCCCCAGCATTTT.

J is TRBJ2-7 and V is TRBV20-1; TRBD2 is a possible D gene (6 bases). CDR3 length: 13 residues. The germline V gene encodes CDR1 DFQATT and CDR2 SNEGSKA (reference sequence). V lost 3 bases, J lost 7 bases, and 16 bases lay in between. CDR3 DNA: TGCAGTGCTAGGGGTGATAGGGGAGGAGAGCAGTACTTC. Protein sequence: CSARGDRGGEQYF.

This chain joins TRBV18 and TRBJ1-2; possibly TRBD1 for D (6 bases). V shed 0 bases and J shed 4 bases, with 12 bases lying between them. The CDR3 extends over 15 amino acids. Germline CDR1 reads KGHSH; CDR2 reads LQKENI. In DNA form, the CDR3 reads TGTGCCAGCTCACCACCGAGCAGGGGAGGCTATGGCTACACCTTC. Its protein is CASSPPSRGGYGYTF. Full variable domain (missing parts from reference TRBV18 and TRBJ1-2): NAGVMQNPRHLVRRRGQEARLRCSPMKGHSHVYWYRQLPEEGLKFMVYLQKENIIDESGMPKERFSAEFPKEGPSILRIQQVVRGDSAAYFCASSPPSRGGYGYTFGSGTRLTVV.

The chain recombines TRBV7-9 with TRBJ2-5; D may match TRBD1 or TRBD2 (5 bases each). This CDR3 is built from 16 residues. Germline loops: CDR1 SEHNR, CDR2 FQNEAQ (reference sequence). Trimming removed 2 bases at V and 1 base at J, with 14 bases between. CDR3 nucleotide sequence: TGTGCCAGCAGCTTATGGGGGTCTGGCGCCCAAGAGACCCAGTACTTC. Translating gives CASSLWGSGAQETQYF.

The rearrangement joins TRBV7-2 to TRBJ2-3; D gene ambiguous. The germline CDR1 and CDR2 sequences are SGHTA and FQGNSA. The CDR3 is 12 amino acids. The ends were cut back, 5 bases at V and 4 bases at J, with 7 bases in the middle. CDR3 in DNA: TGTGCCAGCAGCCCCTGGCCAGATACGCAGTATTTT. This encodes CASSPWPDTQYF.

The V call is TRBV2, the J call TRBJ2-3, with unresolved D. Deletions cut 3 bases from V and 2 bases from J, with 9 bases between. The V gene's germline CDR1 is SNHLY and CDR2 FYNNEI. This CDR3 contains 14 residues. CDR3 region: CASSDSVYTDTQYF. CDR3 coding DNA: TGTGCCAGCAGTGACAGCGTCTACACAGATACGCAGTATTTT.